This passage covers 9 T cell receptor beta chains from one sample sequenced in a study of STAT5B mutations in CD4+ large granular lymphocyte leukemia. Clones were sequenced by immunoSEQ multiplex PCR, and TCRdb holds only the in-frame ones, with some missing. The table lists tens of thousands of clones, around 81% of them singletons. Sample: CD4+ T cells from blood buffy coats. These receptors were taken from a human donor in good health.

V gene TRBV6-5 combines with J gene TRBJ1-5; D uncertain. Looked up from germline, CDR1 is MNHEY and CDR2 is SVGAGI. CDR3 length equals 14 residues. The V end lost 6 bases, the J end lost 3 bases, and 12 bases lay between the germline ends. CDR3 nucleotides: TGTGCCAGCAGCCCCGGCGGTAACAATCAGCCCCAGCATTTT. It is translated as CASSPGGNNQPQHF.

The genes are TRBV28 and TRBJ2-7, with 7 bases matching TRBD1. Unmatched junction bases numbered 6, after V lost 5 bases and J lost 2 bases. From germline, CDR1 is MDHEN and CDR2 SYDVKM. This CDR3 comprises 14 residues. The CDR3 nucleotides read TGTGCCAGCAGTACCTGGACAGGAACCTACGAGCAGTACGTC. Translated, it gives CASSTWTGTYEQYV.

This chain links TRBV29-1 with TRBJ2-7; TRBD2 is a possible D gene (6 bases). Trimming left V 4 bases short and J 4 bases short, with 11 bases between. This CDR3 contains 12 residues. CDR1 SQVTM and CDR2 ANQGSEA come from the germline V gene. CDR3 protein: CSVVRAGYEQYF. DNA of the CDR3: TGCAGCGTTGTAAGGGCGGGATACGAGCAGTACTTC.

CDR3 amino acids: CASSSGLAGGTYNEQFF. DNA of the CDR3: TGTGCCAGCAGCTCGGGACTAGCGGGGGGTACCTACAATGAGCAGTTCTTC. J is TRBJ2-1 and V is TRBV5-4, with 15 bases matching TRBD2. After removal of 3 bases from V and 2 bases from J, the junction contained 3 bases not matched to a gene. Germline assignment: CDR1 SGHNT and CDR2 YYREEE (reference sequence). This CDR3 spans 17 amino acids.

This chain uses TRBV11-2 with TRBJ2-5, with 7 bases matching TRBD1. V trimming: 5 bases; J trimming: 2 bases; junction bases outside the gene matches: 2. This CDR3 comprises 13 residues. From germline, CDR1 is SGHAT and CDR2 FQNNGV. This chain's CDR3 is CASSPQGQETQYF. In DNA form, the CDR3 reads TGTGCCAGCAGCCCACAGGGGCAAGAGACCCAGTACTTC.

In this sample, this clone turned up a few times. The junction differs from germline at one of its ends, possibly a read error. The gene calls are TRBV4-2 and TRBJ2-7, with TRBD1 matching over 8 bases. This CDR3 is 15 amino acids long. Germline CDR1 LGHNA, CDR2 YNFKEQ. The CDR3 here is CASSEDFGQGNEQYF. CDR3 coding DNA: TGTGCCAGCAGCGAAGACTTCGGACAGGGTAACGAGCAGTACTTC.

This chain connects TRBV7-3 to TRBJ1-1; 8 bases fit TRBD1. CDR3 length: 16 residues. Germline trimming cut 1 base from V and 9 bases from J; bases unmatched to any gene: 13. The germline CDR1 and CDR2 sequences are SGHTA and FQGTGA. The CDR3 sequence: CASSLNADVAGGKAFF. CDR3 coding DNA: TGTGCCAGCAGCTTAAACGCCGATGTCGCAGGGGGCAAAGCTTTCTTT.

V usage is TRBV28 and J usage is TRBJ2-2; no clear D gene. With 6 bases removed from V and 0 bases from J, the gap between germline ends came to 8 bases. In germline, CDR1 is MDHEN, CDR2 SYDVKM. The length of the CDR3 is 14 residues. The CDR3 loop reads CASRPHTNTGELFF. CDR3 nucleotides: TGTGCCAGCAGACCCCACACGAACACCGGGGAGCTGTTTTTT.

This chain links TRBV7-7 with TRBJ2-5; possible D gene TRBD1, 6 bases. The V gene's germline CDR1 is SSHAT and CDR2 FNYEAQ (reference sequence). V dropped 3 bases and J dropped 1 base, with 12 bases sitting between them. This CDR3 contains 15 residues. The CDR3 sequence is CASSFGTGRQETQYF. CDR3 bases: TGTGCCAGCAGCTTTGGAACAGGGCGCCAAGAGACCCAGTACTTC.